Listed below are T cell receptor beta chains from one sample, sequenced in a study of blood T cell repertoires in COVID-19. Sequencing was performed with immunoSEQ multiplex PCR; in TCRdb, only in-frame clones are kept and a portion is missing. The sample gives about 160,000 clones, about 85% of which show up once; under 6% is in the top ten. Sequenced material: peripheral blood. These receptor sequences come from a woman aged 45-65 years with COVID-19, enrolled during active disease. Both conserved end residues are part of each CDR3. The order of the fields is clone size, D gene, V gene, J gene, CDR3 protein, CDR3 DNA. A D gene is named only where the DNA matches it firmly. Clone sizes are given selectively: once, few, many, or a class where the clone is expanded.

NA	TRBD1	TRBV6-2/TRBV6-3	TRBJ2-7	CASSSPGQRAYEQYF	TGTGCCAGCAGTTCCCCGGGACAGAGAGCCTACGAGCAGTACTTC
NA	NA	TRBV7-3	TRBJ2-3	CASASLATDTQYF	TGTGCCAGCGCATCGCTAGCGACAGATACGCAGTATTTT
NA	NA	TRBV19	TRBJ1-5	CASNLDSYNQPQHF	TGTGCCAGTAACCTCGACAGTTACAATCAGCCCCAGCATTTT
few	NA	TRBV6-5	TRBJ2-1	CASSSHFAGSYNEQFF	TGTGCCAGCAGTTCCCATTTCGCCGGCTCCTACAATGAGCAGTTCTTC
NA	NA	TRBV5-5	TRBJ1-1	CASSLGAFPGTEAFF	TGTGCCAGCAGCTTGGGGGCCTTCCCTGGGACTGAAGCTTTCTTT
NA	NA	TRBV18	TRBJ2-3	CASSEKLHTQYF	TGTGCCAGCTCAGAGAAGTTACATACGCAGTATTTT
NA	NA	TRBV6-1	TRBJ1-5	CASSETGPQHF	TGTGCCAGCAGTGAAACCGGGCCCCAGCATTTT
NA	TRBD2	TRBV7-2	TRBJ2-7	CASSLPGLAGGLNYEQYF	TGTGCCAGCAGTTTGCCGGGACTAGCGGGGGGGCTTAACTACGAGCAGTACTTC
once	TRBD2	TRBV29-1	TRBJ2-1	CSVGQTSGGRYEQFF	TGCAGCGTTGGCCAGACTAGCGGGGGGAGGTATGAGCAGTTCTTC
NA	NA	TRBV19	TRBJ1-1	CASSLAADTEAFF	TGTGCCAGTAGTCTGGCGGCTGACACTGAAGCTTTCTTT
NA	TRBD1	TRBV6-6	TRBJ2-1	CASSSTGNEQFF	TGTGCCAGCAGCTCGACAGGGAATGAGCAGTTCTTC
NA	TRBD1	TRBV6-5	TRBJ2-3	CASSSPGQGPDTQYF	TGTGCCAGCAGTTCTCCGGGACAGGGGCCAGATACGCAGTATTTT
NA	TRBD1	TRBV10-1	TRBJ2-1	CASSASGTGYNEQFF	TGCGCCAGCAGTGCCTCCGGGACAGGCTACAATGAGCAGTTCTTC
NA	TRBD2	TRBV9	TRBJ2-3	CASSVAWTSGGADTQYF	TGTGCCAGCAGCGTAGCCTGGACTAGCGGGGGGGCGGATACGCAGTATTTT
NA	NA	TRBV15	TRBJ2-1	CATSRGGQGWLSEQFF	TGTGCCACCAGCAGAGGGGGGCAGGGGTGGCTCAGTGAGCAGTTCTTC
NA	TRBD2	TRBV11-2	TRBJ2-5	CASSPSRGEETQYF	TGTGCCAGCAGCCCGAGTCGGGGGGAAGAGACCCAGTACTTC
NA	TRBD1	TRBV12-5	TRBJ1-1	CASGWTTGSNTEAFF	TGTGCTAGTGGTTGGACGACAGGGTCGAACACTGAAGCTTTCTTT
NA	TRBD2	TRBV6-2/TRBV6-3	TRBJ2-3	CASSFTSGATDTQYF	TGTGCCAGCAGCTTCACTAGCGGGGCCACAGATACGCAGTATTTT
NA	NA	TRBV28	TRBJ1-4	CASSLPTTNEKLFF	TGTGCCAGCAGTTTACCCACAACTAATGAAAAACTGTTTTTT
NA	TRBD1	TRBV3-1/TRBV3-2	TRBJ1-1	CASSPWTGGMNTEAFF	TGTGCCAGCAGCCCCTGGACAGGGGGGATGAACACTGAAGCTTTCTTT
NA	TRBD1	TRBV18	TRBJ1-1	CASSPGTVRTEAFF	TGTGCCAGCTCACCCGGGACAGTCAGGACTGAAGCTTTCTTT
NA	TRBD1	TRBV19	TRBJ1-5	CASSPGTGSNQPQHF	TGTGCCAGTAGTCCCGGGACAGGTAGCAATCAGCCCCAGCATTTT
NA	TRBD1	TRBV7-9	TRBJ1-2	CASSFGQAPNYGYTF	TGTGCCAGCAGCTTTGGACAGGCACCTAACTATGGCTACACCTTC
few	NA	TRBV5-4	TRBJ1-4	CASSLQGPGEKLFF	TGTGCCAGCAGCCTTCAGGGGCCGGGTGAAAAACTGTTTTTT
NA	TRBD1	TRBV5-4	TRBJ1-5	CASSSVSSGGEEQPQHF	TGTGCCAGCAGCTCGGTTTCGTCAGGGGGCGAAGAACAGCCCCAGCATTTT
NA	TRBD1	TRBV10-3	TRBJ2-2	CAISESTGAGELFF	TGTGCCATCAGTGAGTCCACAGGGGCCGGGGAGCTGTTTTTT
NA	NA	TRBV30	TRBJ1-1	CAWVQSRLEAFF	TGTGCCTGGGTACAGAGTAGGCTTGAAGCTTTCTTT
NA	TRBD1	TRBV7-3	TRBJ2-2	CASSSTGGVTGELFF	TGTGCCAGCAGCTCAACAGGGGGAGTCACCGGGGAGCTGTTTTTT
NA	TRBD1	TRBV3-1/TRBV3-2	TRBJ2-1	CASSRSGTGSTNEQFF	TGTGCCAGCAGCCGATCCGGGACAGGGTCTACAAATGAGCAGTTCTTC
few	TRBD2	TRBV18	TRBJ2-1	CASTNGLAGNEQFF	TGTGCCAGCACGAACGGACTAGCGGGCAATGAGCAGTTCTTC
NA	TRBD1	TRBV19	TRBJ1-2	CASSTRTGGDGYTF	TGTGCCAGTAGTACCCGGACAGGGGGCGATGGCTACACCTTC
NA	TRBD1	TRBV19	TRBJ1-2	CASSIDNRGTNYGYTF	TGTGCCAGTAGTATAGACAACAGGGGAACAAACTATGGCTACACCTTC
NA	TRBD1	TRBV19	TRBJ2-2	CASSRGPGTGKTGELFF	TGTGCCAGTAGTAGGGGCCCCGGGACAGGGAAAACCGGGGAGCTGTTTTTT
NA	NA	TRBV27	TRBJ1-6	CASSFLFSPLHF	TGTGCCAGCAGTTTTCTTTTTTCACCCCTCCACTTT
NA	NA	TRBV19	TRBJ2-2	CASSTSFQGIYTGELFF	TGTGCCAGTAGTACCTCCTTTCAGGGTATATACACCGGGGAGCTGTTTTTT
NA	TRBD1	TRBV14	TRBJ1-6	CASSQASGQGYSPLHF	TGTGCCAGCAGCCAAGCCTCGGGACAGGGATACTCACCCCTCCACTTT
NA	TRBD1	TRBV6-5	TRBJ2-7	CASRSGQGVGEQYF	TGTGCCAGCAGGTCAGGACAGGGAGTCGGAGAGCAGTACTTC
NA	NA	TRBV11-2	TRBJ2-5	CASSLEAGETQYF	TGTGCCAGCAGCTTAGAGGCAGGGGAGACCCAGTACTTC
NA	NA	TRBV11-2	TRBJ1-6	CASSPPYSYNSPLHF	TGTGCCAGCAGCCCCCCCTACTCCTATAATTCACCCCTCCACTTT
NA	NA	TRBV28	TRBJ2-7	CAIDPGTASYEQYF	TGTGCCATCGATCCCGGGACTGCGTCCTACGAGCAGTACTTC
NA	NA	TRBV9	TRBJ2-7	CASSVDPGSSYEQYF	TGTGCCAGCAGCGTAGATCCGGGGAGCTCCTACGAGCAGTACTTC
NA	NA	TRBV5-6	TRBJ2-3	CASSFLADTQYF	TGTGCCAGCAGCTTCCTTGCAGATACGCAGTATTTT
NA	NA	TRBV30	TRBJ1-2	CAWNPSGDYGYTF	TGTGCCTGGAATCCCTCAGGGGACTATGGCTACACCTTC
NA	TRBD1	TRBV5-5	TRBJ1-3	CASSRGQVSGNTIYF	TGTGCCAGCAGCAGAGGACAGGTCAGTGGAAACACCATATATTTT
NA	NA	TRBV14	TRBJ1-4	CASSQVGGLDEKLFF	TGTGCCAGCAGCCAAGTGGGCGGGCTCGACGAAAAACTGTTTTTT
NA	NA	TRBV6-9	TRBJ1-4	CASSPRGGRVAEKLFF	TGTGCCAGCAGTCCCCGGGGGGGCAGGGTGGCTGAAAAACTGTTTTTT
NA	TRBD1	TRBV12-3/TRBV12-4	TRBJ2-7	CASRPDRFHEQYF	TGTGCCAGCAGACCGGACAGGTTCCACGAGCAGTACTTC